This record concerns one T cell receptor (beta chain) sequence. A clone one base away is much larger, so this may be a read error. Breast cancer patients provided tissue from their axillary draining lymph nodes. TCRdb re-derived calls from the multiplex PCR reads in MiXCR, one entry per CDR3 protein. Altogether about 130,000 distinct CDR3 sequences are present, nearly 20% being singletons, with the ten largest covering less than 4.5%. The data belong to a study of breast tumors, draining lymph nodes, adjacent tissues. The CDR3 has 15 amino acids. Germline V gives CDR1 MNHEY, CDR2 SVGEGT. Trimming took off 3 bases at V and 8 bases at J, with 18 bases between the two ends.

The V gene is TRBV6-2 or TRBV6-3, the J gene TRBJ2-3, with D perhaps TRBD1 (7 bases). The sequence was obtained from a female donor with breast cancer. Some clones in this sample may be carry-over from other donors' samples. The specimen sequenced was axillary lymph node tissue. In DNA, the CDR3 is TGTGCCAGCAGTTATCGAGCGGAGGGGGCAGGTACGCAGTATTTT. Protein: CASSYRAEGAGTQYF.